This T cell receptor (beta chain) was profiled in a study of vaccination effects on CD4 cells after COVID-19. The wider study: Of the BNT162b2 and mRNA-1273 vaccines, participants received two doses of one or the other.

Profiled with immunoSEQ multiplex PCR; TCRdb holds only in-frame clones, not every one. The sample lists 25,000 to 35,000 clones, 72% occurring once. Pools of viral peptides were used by the ViraFEST assay to expand antigen-specific CD4+ T cells ahead of sequencing. Researchers isolated CD4+ T cells once approximately 10 days of culture had elapsed. None of the vaccinated had previously contracted SARS-CoV-2, and their nucleocapsid antibodies tested negative. They grew approximately 2.1 million PBMC in each well, adding about 9.5 IU/ml IL-2 and about 10 ug/ml peptides. Details on this clone: Its antigen is still unknown.

This TCR derives from a human donor who received a COVID-19 vaccine. The sequenced sample was CD4+ T cells from PBMCs cultured with SARS-CoV-2 spike peptides, obtained before COVID-19 vaccination.

CDR3 loop: CASSLTRGLSYEQYF. CDR3 in DNA: TGCGCCAGCAGCTTGACCAGGGGTCTATCCTACGAGCAGTACTTC. V is TRBV5-1 and J is TRBJ2-7; D is perhaps TRBD1 (6 bases). CDR1 is SGHRS, CDR2 YFSETQ, per germline. The V end lost 1 base, the J end lost 1 base, and 12 bases lay between the germline ends. This CDR3 is built from 15 residues.